This T cell receptor (beta chain) comes out of a study of identifying expanded T cells in peripheral blood. The study, taken as a whole, reports: Technical replicates showed around 1.2 changed clones; two weeks 15 to 20; four weeks 19. Variance in clone template counts between roughly two-week samples significantly increased with total template count across all healthy donors.

Sequencing was performed with immunoSEQ multiplex PCR; in TCRdb, only in-frame clones are kept and a portion is missing. Of around 99,000 clones in the sample, roughly 90% are singletons; the top ten hold more than 6.5%. A note on this clone: What it binds is not known.

The sequence came from a person aged 18-69 years in good health. The source material was blood.

The CDR3 coding sequence is TGCGCCAGCAGCACGACCGGGACAGGGCGATACGAGCAGTACTTC. Its protein product is CASSTTGTGRYEQYF. The J gene is TRBJ2-7, the V gene TRBV5-1; 9 bases are shared with TRBD1. CDR1 SGHRS and CDR2 YFSETQ come from the germline V gene. V gave up 4 bases and J gave up 4 bases; unmatched junction bases: 9. The CDR3 totals 15 residues.